These 2 T cell receptor beta chains came from one sample sequenced in a study of T and B cells in COVID-19 patients. From blood, about 240-550 ng of genomic DNA served as TRB template. BIOMED2 TRB-A/B primer pools were used in multiplex TRB PCR. In TCRdb, the multiplex PCR reads were re-called with MiXCR into one record per CDR3 protein. The sample consists of roughly 7,000 distinct CDR3 sequences, under 25% of them appearing once. Sequencing was performed on blood. These receptors were taken from a human donor who had recovered from COVID-19.

This clonotype was seen a handful of times. J is TRBJ2-2 and V is TRBV5-1; tentative D call: TRBD2 (6 bases). CDR1 is SGHRS, CDR2 YFSETQ, per germline. The CDR3 loop spans 15 amino acids. Between the trimmed V and J ends, which lost 3 bases and 1 base, there was a span of 10 bases. This CDR3 reads CASSSGLLNTGELFF. CDR3 DNA sequence: TGCGCCAGCAGCTCGGGACTCTTGAACACCGGGGAGCTGTTTTTT.

The genes are TRBV6-4 and TRBJ2-1; weak D call: TRBD2 (5 bases). From germline, CDR1 is MRHNA and CDR2 SNTAGT. V dropped 0 bases and J dropped 5 bases, with 11 bases sitting between them. This CDR3 contains 15 residues. Here the CDR3 reads CASSDSIRGNNEQFF. Written as DNA, the CDR3 is TGTGCCAGCAGTGACTCGATAAGAGGGAACAATGAGCAGTTCTTC.